Shown below are 30 T cell receptor beta chains from a single sample sequenced in a study of control samples from healthy donors and cancer patients. Measured with immunoSEQ multiplex PCR; TCRdb has only the in-frame clones, and not every one. The repertoire includes roughly 63,000 clones, around 87% of them detected once, and nearly 6% sits in the top ten. The sequenced sample consisted of PBMCs. The receptors were sampled from a man in his 60s with colorectal cancer.

On this clone: A junction boundary mismatches the germline segment, possibly from a read error. This chain uses TRBV5-1 with TRBJ2-1; D is unclear. This CDR3 comprises 14 residues. Looked up from germline, CDR1 is SGHRS and CDR2 is YFSETQ. CDR3 bases: TGCGCCGGCAGCCGGACGGACTCCTACAATGAGCAGTTCTTC. This encodes CAGSRTDSYNEQFF.

The chain is built from TRBV18 and TRBJ2-7; D may correspond to TRBD1 or TRBD2 (5 bases each). The V gene lost 3 bases and the J gene lost 6 bases, with 18 bases spanning the gap. Germline V gives CDR1 KGHSH, CDR2 LQKENI. CDR3 size: 15 residues. The CDR3 region has the DNA TGTGCCAGCTCACCCGTGGGGCAGGGTGGGGGCGAGCAGTACTTC. This translates into CASSPVGQGGGEQYF.

The rearrangement links TRBV7-9 to TRBJ1-5; D unclear. The CDR3 has 16 residues. Germline values: CDR1 SEHNR, CDR2 FQNEAQ (reference sequence). V was clipped by 1 base and J by 0 bases, with 10 bases between them. Here the CDR3 DNA reads TGTGCCAGCAGCTTAGGCGGAGACGGTAGCAATCAGCCCCAGCATTTT. Translation gives CASSLGGDGSNQPQHF. The whole variable domain, remainder taken from reference TRBV7-9 and TRBJ1-5, is DTGVSQNPRHKITKRGQNVTFRCDPISEHNRLYWYRQTLGQGPEFLTYFQNEAQLEKSRLLSDRFSAERPKGSFSTLEIQRTEQGDSAMYLCASSLGGDGSNQPQHFGDGTRLSIL.

V gene TRBV18 combines with J gene TRBJ2-5; D gene uncertain. The germline V and J ends were trimmed by 1 base and 13 bases, with 25 bases remaining between them. The CDR3 is made up of 16 amino acids. CDR1 and CDR2 from the germline V gene are KGHSH and LQKENI. For the CDR3, the DNA is TGTGCCAGCTCACCACAAGGTACACGCAGGCCCCATGTAGTGTACTTC. Its translation is CASSPQGTRRPHVVYF.

In this sample, this clone turned up once. The CDR3 is CASSMVAGKNIQYF. The CDR3 DNA is TGTGCCAGCAGTATGGTGGCGGGGAAAAACATTCAGTACTTC. The V gene is TRBV6-2 or TRBV6-3, the J gene TRBJ2-4, with D possibly TRBD2 on 6 matching bases. Germline lookup yields CDR1 MNHEY and CDR2 SVGEGT. V lost 5 bases to trimming and J lost 4 bases, with 12 bases between them. The CDR3 has 14 residues.

The chain is built from TRBV6-2 or TRBV6-3 and TRBJ1-2, with D uncertain. Germline CDR1 is MNHEY and CDR2 is SVGEGT. This CDR3 region has 13 residues. V was trimmed by 6 bases and J by 4 bases, leaving 12 bases between them. CDR3: CASSRVASYGYTF. The CDR3 nucleotides read TGTGCCAGCAGCCGGGTCGCTAGCTATGGCTACACCTTC.

V is TRBV7-9 and J is TRBJ2-7; the D gene is possibly TRBD1 (5 bases). CDR3 length: 14 residues. Germline loops: CDR1 SEHNR, CDR2 FQNEAQ (reference sequence). Trimming removed 5 bases at V and 7 bases at J, with 18 bases between. The DNA of the CDR3 is TGTGCCAGCAGCCCCCACAGCAGGGCGAATGAGCAGTACTTC. As protein: CASSPHSRANEQYF.

The chain links TRBV7-2 to TRBJ2-2; D unresolved. CDR3 size: 16 residues. The V and J ends lost 0 bases and 1 base respectively, with 9 bases between them. The germline V gene encodes CDR1 SGHTA and CDR2 FQGNSA. DNA of the CDR3: TGTGCCAGCAGCTTAGCACCAACCCTGAACACCGGGGAGCTGTTTTTT. Its translation: CASSLAPTLNTGELFF.

The chain carries TRBV27 and TRBJ1-1, with 7 nucleotides matching TRBD1. Per germline, CDR1 MNHEY and CDR2 SMNVEV (reference sequence). The CDR3 is 14 residues long. V was pared by 6 bases and J by 5 bases, with 9 bases of the junction left unmatched. CDR3 residues: CASSRGTVPTEAFF. The CDR3 region has the DNA TGTGCCAGCAGCAGAGGGACAGTCCCAACTGAAGCTTTCTTT.

The J gene is TRBJ1-3, the V gene TRBV6-1; D remains unclear. CDR3 length: 15 residues. Trimming pared 1 base from V and 0 bases from J, leaving 7 bases between. Germline CDR1 is MNHNS and CDR2 is SASEGT. The DNA for the CDR3 is TGTGCCAGCAGTGAAGTCTTCCCCTCTGGAAACACCATATATTTT. Its translation: CASSEVFPSGNTIYF.

The rearrangement links TRBV7-8 to TRBJ1-2, with D hard to call. The ends were cut back, 7 bases at V and 5 bases at J, with 17 bases in the middle. The CDR3 length is 14 residues. Germline V gene lookup returns CDR1 SGHVS and CDR2 FQNEAQ. DNA of the CDR3: TGTGCCAGCACCCCATCGGCAGTAGGATATGGCTACACCTTC. This gives the protein CASTPSAVGYGYTF.

This sequence joins TRBV13 and TRBJ2-5; TRBD1 aligns across 10 bases. CDR1 is PRHDT, CDR2 FYEKMQ, per germline (reference sequence). With V trimmed by 3 bases and J by 0 bases, 10 bases remained unmatched. CDR3 length equals 18 residues. The CDR3 spells CASSFRDRGRGYQETQYF. The CDR3 DNA reads as TGTGCCAGCAGCTTCCGGGACAGGGGACGAGGGTACCAAGAGACCCAGTACTTC.

This chain uses TRBV21-1 with TRBJ1-2. TRBV21-1 is reported as a pseudogene. The CDR3 extends over 16 amino acids. CDR3 sequence (DNA): TGTGCCAGCAGCCCCCGAGGCCGAGCGGTTAACTATGGCTACACCTTC. It yields the protein CASSPRGRAVNYGYTF.

The chain has TRBV30 and TRBJ2-7; TRBD2 matches 7 bases. Looked up from germline, CDR1 is GTSNPN and CDR2 is SVGIG (reference sequence). The CDR3 spans 14 residues. The V segment lost 6 bases and the J segment 0 bases; nucleotides outside the gene matches: 8. CDR3 sequence reads: CACPKRGHSYEQYF. The CDR3 nucleotides are TGTGCCTGCCCAAAGCGGGGCCACTCCTACGAGCAGTACTTC.

CDR3 coding DNA: TGTGCCAGCTACCGGCCACGGACCCGGGGGACTGAAGCTTTCTTT. Protein sequence: CASYRPRTRGTEAFF. This chain connects TRBV28 to TRBJ1-1; tentative D call: TRBD1 (5 bases). Trimming removed 8 bases from V and 5 bases from J, with 21 bases in between. The CDR3 totals 15 residues. CDR1 MDHEN and CDR2 SYDVKM come from the germline V gene.

In regard to this clone: The same CDR3 is also encoded by other DNA sequences in this sample. The chain links TRBV13 to TRBJ1-3; a weak D match, TRBD1 (6 bases). V was pared by 8 bases and J by 0 bases, with 11 bases between. Germline lookup yields CDR1 PRHDT and CDR2 FYEKMQ (reference sequence). The CDR3 is made up of 14 amino acids. The CDR3 loop reads CASLRGGSGNTIYF. The DNA of the CDR3 is TGTGCCAGCCTTCGAGGGGGCTCTGGAAACACCATATATTTT. Complete variable domain (other parts from reference TRBV13 and TRBJ1-3): AAGVIQSPRHLIKEKRETATLKCYPIPRHDTVYWYQQGPGQDPQFLISFYEKMQSDKGSIPDRFSAQQFSDYHSELNMSSLELGDSALYFCASLRGGSGNTIYFGEGSWLTVV.

This rearrangement joins TRBV11-2 to TRBJ2-2; possible D gene TRBD1, 5 bases. This CDR3 has 15 amino acids. V was shortened by 5 bases and J by 0 bases, with 10 bases between the two germline ends. Germline CDR1 and CDR2: SGHAT and FQNNGV. The CDR3 bases are TGTGCCAGCAGCCCCCGGACAACGAACACCGGGGAGCTGTTTTTT. This translates into CASSPRTTNTGELFF.

V usage is TRBV18 and J usage is TRBJ1-5; D unclear. From germline, CDR1 is KGHSH and CDR2 LQKENI. V was cut by 3 bases and J by 0 bases, with 12 bases left in between. The CDR3 is 16 residues long. The DNA for the CDR3 is TGTGCCAGCTCACCGGGAAGTGGTTATAGCAATCAGCCCCAGCATTTT. Translated: CASSPGSGYSNQPQHF.

In this sample, this clone turned up a few times. The chain uses TRBV6-4 and TRBJ2-3; the D call may be TRBD1 or TRBD2 (5 bases each). The CDR3 runs 12 residues. CDR1 and CDR2 from the germline V gene are MRHNA and SNTAGT. V was shortened by 2 bases and J by 10 bases, with 10 bases between the two germline ends. CDR3 region: CASSDGGRAQYF. The CDR3 nucleotides read TGTGCCAGCAGTGACGGGGGAAGGGCGCAGTATTTT.

The chain has TRBV6-5 and TRBJ1-3, with 9 bases that match TRBD1. In germline, CDR1 is MNHEY, CDR2 SVGAGI. With V trimmed by 8 bases and J by 1 base, 3 bases remained unmatched. This CDR3 contains 14 residues. CDR3 nucleotides: TGTGCCAGCCACAGGGGGCCTTCTGGAAACACCATATATTTT. This translates into CASHRGPSGNTIYF.

In DNA form, the CDR3 reads TGTGCCAGCAGCTTTGGGGCCACCGGGACCCAGTACTTC. Residues: CASSFGATGTQYF. The genes are TRBV7-3 and TRBJ2-5; tentatively, D is TRBD1 (5 bases). The CDR3 has 13 amino acids. The germline V gene encodes CDR1 SGHTA and CDR2 FQGTGA. Trimming cost V 3 bases and J 7 bases, with 12 bases left between them.

The genes are TRBV6-5 and TRBJ2-3; 10 bases match TRBD2. This CDR3 contains 15 residues. Losses at the gene ends were 6 bases for V and 2 bases for J; bases not matched to a gene: 5. CDR1 is MNHEY and CDR2 is SVGAGI in the germline V gene. In DNA form, the CDR3 reads TGTGCCAGCAGGGTCACTAGCGGGGTCACAGATACGCAGTATTTT. Translation: CASRVTSGVTDTQYF.

The rearrangement uses TRBV3-1 (or the pseudogene TRBV3-2) and TRBJ1-1, with 7 bases aligning to TRBD1. Germline V lookup: CDR1 LGHDT, CDR2 YNNKEL (reference sequence). CDR3 length: 16 residues. The junction had 7 bases not matched to a gene; V was cut back by 2 bases and J by 1 base. In DNA, the CDR3 is TGTGCCAGCAGCCAACACCCCGGGACAGCGAACACTGAAGCTTTCTTT. Translating gives CASSQHPGTANTEAFF.

The chain joins TRBV5-1 to TRBJ1-2, with D unresolved. The CDR3 loop spans 13 amino acids. V gave up 0 bases and J gave up 7 bases, with 10 bases separating them. Germline V gives CDR1 SGHRS, CDR2 YFSETQ. The DNA for the CDR3 is TGCGCCAGCAGCTTGGCCGTCAGTCTTGGCTACACCTTC. Amino acid sequence: CASSLAVSLGYTF.

The chain couples TRBV3-1 (or the pseudogene TRBV3-2) to TRBJ2-5, with 7 bases fitting TRBD1. Germline V gives CDR1 LGHDT, CDR2 YNNKEL (reference sequence). V trimming: 0 bases; J trimming: 5 bases; junction bases outside the gene matches: 3. The CDR3 is 14 amino acids. The CDR3 loop reads CASSQDGRGETQYF. The CDR3 DNA is TGTGCCAGCAGCCAAGATGGCAGGGGGGAGACCCAGTACTTC.

The chain employs TRBV6-2 or TRBV6-3 and TRBJ2-3; 14 bases map to TRBD2. With V trimmed by 2 bases and J by 1 base, 2 bases remained unmatched. Germline lookup yields CDR1 MNHEY and CDR2 SVGEGT. This CDR3 is built from 17 residues. The CDR3 DNA reads as TGTGCCAGCAGTTACGTGGGACTAGCGGGAGGCACAGATACGCAGTATTTT. This sequence encodes CASSYVGLAGGTDTQYF.

The table lists this clone with a count of one. V is TRBV30 and J is TRBJ2-1; the D gene is possibly TRBD1 (6 bases). CDR3 length: 15 amino acids. Germline V gene data show CDR1 as GTSNPN and CDR2 as SVGIG (reference sequence). Deletions cut 4 bases from V and 3 bases from J, with 16 bases between. The CDR3 region has the DNA TGTGCCTGGACCTGGGGGCAGGTGGGCTACAATGAGCAGTTCTTC. Encoded protein: CAWTWGQVGYNEQFF.

This clone was recorded once. The gene calls are TRBV4-3 and TRBJ1-4; 7 bases align to TRBD1. Germline loops: CDR1 LGHNA, CDR2 YSLEER. The CDR3 loop spans 15 amino acids. Trimming at V came to 4 bases and at J to 4 bases, leaving 6 bases not matched to a gene. CDR3 in amino acids: CASSRKGQSNEKLFF. Written as DNA, the CDR3 is TGCGCCAGCAGCCGGAAGGGACAGAGTAATGAAAAACTGTTTTTT.

V gene TRBV7-3 combines with J gene TRBJ2-5, with 13 nucleotides matching TRBD2. Trimming cost V 5 bases and J 2 bases; bases outside gene matches: 2. This CDR3 spans 15 amino acids. Germline values: CDR1 SGHTA, CDR2 FQGTGA. The DNA for the CDR3 is TGTGCCAGCAGCGCGACTAGCGGGGGGCAAGAGACCCAGTACTTC. Its protein product is CASSATSGGQETQYF.

The chain couples TRBV19 to TRBJ2-2; TRBD2 matches at 14 bases. The V segment lost 7 bases and the J segment 0 bases; nucleotides outside the gene matches: 10. Germline loops: CDR1 LNHDA, CDR2 SQIVND (reference sequence). CDR3 length equals 19 residues. The CDR3 protein is CASNPGTSGGTANTGELFF. In DNA, the CDR3 is TGTGCCAGTAATCCTGGGACTAGCGGGGGAACGGCGAACACCGGGGAGCTGTTTTTT.